A single sample is the source of the 17 T cell receptor beta chains below, sequenced in a study of chemoradiotherapy in HPV16-positive cancers. This table comes from immunoSEQ multiplex PCR, and its TCRdb copy is limited to in-frame clones, with some not included. The sample has approximately 58,000 clones, roughly nine tenths seen once. Sequencing used blood, obtained from a patient who underwent chemoradiotherapy. The source is a human donor with HPV-associated anogenital cancer.

The chain carries TRBV7-9 and TRBJ1-2, with a weak D call TRBD1 (6 bases). The V end lost 5 bases, the J end lost 4 bases, and 14 bases lay between the germline ends. This CDR3 has 14 residues. The germline V gene encodes CDR1 SEHNR and CDR2 FQNEAQ (reference sequence). The CDR3 DNA reads as TGTGCCAGCAGCCCTGGAGGGGGGTTCTATGGCTACACCTTC. It codes for CASSPGGGFYGYTF.

The chain combines TRBV19 with TRBJ2-7, with D hard to call. CDR1 and CDR2 (germline): LNHDA, SQIVND (reference sequence). V lost 3 bases to trimming and J lost 5 bases, with 14 bases between them. This CDR3 comprises 14 residues. DNA of the CDR3: TGTGCCAGTAGTATGCTGGGTAATGGGAACGAGCAGTACTTC. Its translation: CASSMLGNGNEQYF.

This chain joins TRBV4-1 and TRBJ1-1; D might be TRBD1 (5 bases). V lost 4 bases, J lost 1 base, and 16 bases lay in between. Germline-derived CDR1 and CDR2 are MGHRA and YSYEKL. The CDR3 contains 16 residues. CDR3 coding DNA: TGCGCCAGCAGCCGGGGCAGGGCCATGACGAACACTGAAGCTTTCTTT. Protein: CASSRGRAMTNTEAFF.

This rearrangement joins TRBV23-1 to TRBJ2-2, with TRBD1 matching over 7 bases. TRBV23-1 counts as an open reading frame of uncertain function. CDR3 length: 17 amino acids. The J segment lost 5 bases and the V segment lost 0 bases, leaving 9 bases of the junction unmatched. CDR3 sequence reads: CASSQSRGRGWTGELFF. In DNA, the CDR3 is TGCGCCAGCAGTCAATCGAGGGGCAGGGGGTGGACCGGGGAGCTGTTTTTT.

This chain connects TRBV6-5 to TRBJ1-5; 11 bases line up with TRBD1. The CDR3 is made up of 15 amino acids. V trimming: 4 bases; J trimming: 6 bases; junction bases outside the gene matches: 5. Per germline, CDR1 MNHEY and CDR2 SVGAGI. CDR3 residues: CASSSSDRGLQPQHF. The CDR3 nucleotides are TGTGCCAGCAGTTCCTCGGACAGGGGGCTTCAGCCCCAGCATTTT.

This sequence joins TRBV5-4 and TRBJ2-2, with D perhaps assigned TRBD1 or TRBD2 (6 bases each). The germline V gene encodes CDR1 SGHNT and CDR2 YYREEE (reference sequence). V was cut by 4 bases and J by 0 bases, with 10 bases left in between. CDR3 length: 15 residues. The CDR3 DNA reads TGTGCCAGCAGCGCGGGGACACCGAACACCGGGGAGCTGTTTTTT. It codes for CASSAGTPNTGELFF.

The genes are TRBV13 and TRBJ2-7; D is perhaps TRBD1 (5 bases). CDR1 is PRHDT, CDR2 FYEKMQ, per germline (reference sequence). V was trimmed by 5 bases and J by 3 bases, leaving 14 bases between them. CDR3 length: 14 amino acids. DNA of the CDR3: TGTGCCAGCAGCGCCCGCCAGGGTTACTACGAGCAGTACTTC. This translates into CASSARQGYYEQYF. Full variable domain (outside the CDR3, taken from reference TRBV13 and TRBJ2-7): AAGVIQSPRHLIKEKRETATLKCYPIPRHDTVYWYQQGPGQDPQFLISFYEKMQSDKGSIPDRFSAQQFSDYHSELNMSSLELGDSALYFCASSARQGYYEQYFGPGTRLTVT.

The chain joins TRBV6-1 to TRBJ1-1, with a weak D call TRBD1 (6 bases). Germline V lookup: CDR1 MNHNS, CDR2 SASEGT. V shed 5 bases and J shed 6 bases, with 10 bases lying between them. The CDR3 runs 12 residues. The CDR3 nucleotides are TGTGCCAGCAGTATACAGGGACCTGAAGCTTTCTTT. Translation: CASSIQGPEAFF.

The chain links TRBV7-2 to TRBJ1-4; D unclear. Germline loops: CDR1 SGHTA, CDR2 FQGNSA. Trimming took off 1 base at V and 7 bases at J, with 16 bases between the two ends. This CDR3 comprises 16 residues. The chain's CDR3 is CASSLDSGGMLEKLFF. CDR3 DNA: TGTGCCAGCAGCTTAGATTCAGGAGGGATGCTTGAAAAACTGTTTTTT.

This sequence joins TRBV18 and TRBJ1-3, with 7 bases identical to TRBD1. The CDR3 extends over 15 amino acids. CDR1 KGHSH and CDR2 LQKENI come from the germline V gene. Trimming cost V 2 bases and J 8 bases; bases outside gene matches: 9. The CDR3 DNA follows: TGTGCCAGCTCACCAGGCATCACTACAGGGGACACCATATATTTT. This translates into CASSPGITTGDTIYF.

V and J are TRBV7-8 and TRBJ1-2, with 8 nucleotides matching TRBD1. The CDR3 spans 15 residues. Trimming took 5 bases from V and 4 from J; bases not matched to a gene: 9. Germline loops: CDR1 SGHVS, CDR2 FQNEAQ. The CDR3 region has the DNA TGTGCCAGCAGCGAGGGACAGGCGTTTTCCTATGGCTACACCTTC. Translating it yields CASSEGQAFSYGYTF.

The J gene is TRBJ2-5, the V gene TRBV19, with 7 bases identical to TRBD1. CDR1 is LNHDA, CDR2 SQIVND, per germline (reference sequence). V trimming: 9 bases; J trimming: 5 bases; junction bases outside the gene matches: 9. This CDR3 has 13 amino acids. As DNA, the CDR3 is TGTGCCAGGCGTCGGGACAGCTTGGAGACCCAGTACTTC. Its translation: CARRRDSLETQYF.

The V gene is TRBV11-3, the J gene TRBJ1-1; D is possibly TRBD1 (5 bases). The V and J ends lost 1 base and 8 bases respectively, with 11 bases between them. There are 13 residues in the CDR3. Germline V gene lookup returns CDR1 SGHNT and CDR2 YENEEA. The CDR3 is CASSLGTLAEAFF. DNA for the CDR3: TGTGCCAGCAGCTTAGGGACATTGGCGGAAGCTTTCTTT.

The rearrangement links TRBV7-8 to TRBJ1-2; 7 bases agree with TRBD1. J was trimmed by 3 bases and V by 5 bases; bases with no gene match: 12. Germline CDR1 reads SGHVS; CDR2 reads FQNEAQ. The CDR3 is 16 amino acids. CDR3 amino acids: CASSPDRAGVYYGYTF. The CDR3 DNA sequence: TGTGCCAGCAGCCCTGACAGGGCCGGAGTATACTATGGCTACACCTTC.

Comment on this clone: The DNA is left out, because the CDR3 cannot be placed on it with certainty; the CDR3 is given as TCRdb lists it. V and J are TRBV28 and TRBJ1-1. Germline CDR1 reads MDHEN; CDR2 reads SYDVKM. The CDR3 contains 18 residues when both ends are counted. CDR3 sequence reads: CASSPSGRAARMNTEAFF.

The rearrangement uses TRBV5-1 and TRBJ2-7, with D hard to call. In germline, CDR1 is SGHRS, CDR2 YFSETQ. The CDR3 covers 11 residues. V was pared by 4 bases and J by 0 bases, with 2 bases between. DNA for the CDR3: TGCGCCAGCAGCGCCTCCTACGAGCAGTACTTC. Its translation is CASSASYEQYF.

This clone was detected once. The rearrangement uses TRBV10-3 and TRBJ2-2; D may correspond to TRBD1 or TRBD2 (5 bases each). CDR1 ENHRY and CDR2 SYGVKD come from the germline V gene. The ends were cut back, 3 bases at V and 5 bases at J, with 16 bases in the middle. The CDR3 is 16 residues long. The CDR3 loop reads CAISDPTDWGTGELFF. In nucleotides, the CDR3 is TGTGCCATCAGTGACCCGACAGATTGGGGGACCGGGGAGCTGTTTTTT.